This TCR beta chain was identified during a study of T-cell reconstitution after alpha-beta-depleted transplantation in children. This clonotype showed up many times. Preparation of the TCRbeta library used unique molecular identifiers. From the PCR reads, TCRdb called clonotypes with MiXCR, one entry per CDR3 protein. The table records around 680,000 distinct CDR3 sequences, approximately 17% of them present only once. Sequenced here: PBMCs from the stem cell graft donor, sampled from the stem cell graft. The clonotype comes from a human donor who donated a stem cell graft to a child with acute myeloid leukemia.

CDR3 protein: CATGQGSGETQYF. DNA of the CDR3: TGTGCCACCGGACAGGGCTCAGGAGAGACCCAGTACTTC. V usage is TRBV10-3 and J usage is TRBJ2-5; 8 bases are a match to TRBD1. The CDR3 runs 13 residues. The V gene's germline CDR1 is ENHRY and CDR2 SYGVKD. V trimming: 10 bases; J trimming: 4 bases; junction bases outside the gene matches: 8.